In this sample, the clone carrying this T cell receptor beta chain turned up once. The sample belongs to a study of blood T cell repertoires in COVID-19. Overall study context: PBMCs, B-cell-depleted T cells, or T cells provided the cDNA or gDNA that made up the material.

V dropped 0 bases and J dropped 0; count of bases not matched to a gene: 5. Per germline, CDR1 SGHRS and CDR2 YFSETQ. This CDR3 spans 17 amino acids. The assay was immunoSEQ multiplex PCR, and TCRdb's table has in-frame clones only and misses some. The table shows fewer than 15,000 clones, with roughly 90% occurring only once. The sequenced sample consisted of peripheral blood. The chain carries TRBV5-1 and TRBJ1-3, with 8 bases that match TRBD1. The source is a human donor with active COVID-19. The donor label of this sample is uncertain. The DNA for the CDR3 is TGCGCCAGCAGCTTGGCGACCGGGACAGGCTCTGGAAACACCATATATTTT. Translating it yields CASSLATGTGSGNTIYF.